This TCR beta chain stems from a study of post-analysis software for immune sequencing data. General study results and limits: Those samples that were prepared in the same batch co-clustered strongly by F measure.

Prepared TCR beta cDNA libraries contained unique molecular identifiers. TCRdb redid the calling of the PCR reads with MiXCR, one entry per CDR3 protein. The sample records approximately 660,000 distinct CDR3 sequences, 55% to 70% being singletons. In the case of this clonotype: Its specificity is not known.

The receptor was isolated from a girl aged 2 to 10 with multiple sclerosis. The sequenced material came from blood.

The CDR3 region is CASSLVAGLKEETQYF. As DNA, the CDR3 is TGTGCCAGCAGCTTAGTTGCAGGGCTGAAAGAAGAGACCCAGTACTTC. This chain joins TRBV7-2 and TRBJ2-5, with D possibly matching TRBD1 (5 bases). The CDR3 has 16 amino acids. Germline assignment: CDR1 SGHTA and CDR2 FQGNSA. V lost 1 base and J 3 bases, leaving 15 bases between the germline ends. The full variable domain, completed using reference TRBV7-2 and TRBJ2-5, is GAGVSQSPSNKVTEKGKDVELRCDPISGHTALYWYRQSLGQGLEFLIYFQGNSAPDKSGLPSDRFSAERTGGSVSTLTIQRTQQEDSAVYLCASSLVAGLKEETQYFGPGTRLLVL.